The sequence of this T cell receptor beta chain was determined in a study of PD-1 blockade in classical Hodgkin lymphoma. The study, taken as a whole, reports: Complete responders showed a baseline diversity that resembled the diversity of newly diagnosed patients. The CD4+ diversity rise by C4D1 was clearest in complete responders. TCR diversity at baseline was reported to be reduced in newly diagnosed patients relative to healthy donors.

Regarding time point: cycle 4 day 1 (C4D1), after more than 5 weeks of nivolumab. Every patient relapsed after autologous stem cell transplantation, and brentuximab vedotin exposure varied. Sequenced by immunoSEQ multiplex PCR; TCRdb stores in-frame clones only, minus some. The sample records some 53,000 clones, approximately 89% being singletons. Trimming removed 0 bases from V and 1 base from J, with 8 bases in between. This CDR3 contains 14 residues. The germline CDR1 and CDR2 sequences are SGHRS and YFSETQ. Details on this clone: What it binds is unknown.

The sequence was collected from a human donor with classical Hodgkin lymphoma. Sequenced material: peripheral blood mononuclear cells (PBMCs), taken before the fourth cycle of nivolumab. The J gene is TRBJ2-7, the V gene TRBV5-1, with TRBD1 as a possible D gene (5 bases). CDR3 bases: TGCGCCAGCAGCTTGGCTCACAGGTCCTACGAGCAGTACTTC. This codes for CASSLAHRSYEQYF.